This T cell receptor beta chain originates from a study of radiation and T cells in renal cell carcinoma. Study observations and caveats: Dominant CDR3 motifs occupied more repertoire in irradiated than control tumors.

This clone was seen only a few times. Its antigen is as yet unknown. Treatment given: treatment-naive control, cytoreductive nephrectomy. Clones were sequenced by immunoSEQ multiplex PCR, and TCRdb holds only the in-frame ones, with some missing. The profile shows fewer than 10,000 clones, 65% of them singletons. The CDR3 is made up of 14 amino acids. Germline CDR1 and CDR2: MNHEY and SMNVEV (reference sequence). V shed 4 bases, J shed 8 bases, and the junction held 9 bases outside the gene matches. This material consisted of tumor tissue, taken from a patient whose treatment was nephrectomy without radiotherapy. This receptor was obtained from a woman in her 70s with renal cell carcinoma. This chain connects TRBV27 to TRBJ1-2, with 8 bases matching TRBD1. CDR3 DNA: TGTGCCAGCAGTTCACAGGGGGGAGCTGGAGGCTACACCTTC. Translating it yields CASSSQGGAGGYTF.